This is a list of T cell receptor beta chains from one sample in a study of OX40 agonist ivuxolimab in advanced cancers. Clones were sequenced by immunoSEQ multiplex PCR, and TCRdb holds only the in-frame ones, with some missing. The sample shows 10,000 or so clones, just under 75% of them seen only once. This specimen was CD4+ or CD8+ T cells sorted from blood, taken in a trial of the OX40 agonist ivuxolimab. These receptors all stem from an adult with an advanced solid tumor such as melanoma, head and neck, liver or kidney cancer. Both conserved end residues are part of each CDR3. Each record gives: D gene, J gene, CDR3 length, clone size, V gene, CDR3 protein, CDR3 DNA. D genes are given only for firm matches. The listing skips clone size in some rows; elsewhere it reads once, few, many or a size class.

>TRBD2|TRBJ2-7|15|once|TRBV7-9
CASSLVSGRSYEQYF
TGTGCCAGCAGCTTAGTAAGCGGGAGGTCCTACGAGCAGTACTTC
>.|TRBJ1-2|13|once|TRBV27
CASRLGTLYGYTF
TGTGCCAGCAGGTTGGGAACCCTCTATGGCTACACCTTC
>TRBD2|TRBJ2-7|15|.|TRBV28
CASSFVLAGGYEQYF
TGTGCCAGCAGTTTTGTCCTAGCGGGAGGGTACGAGCAGTACTTC
>TRBD2|TRBJ2-1|12|.|TRBV27
CASRKAGNEQFF
TGTGCCAGCCGTAAAGCGGGAAATGAGCAGTTCTTC
>TRBD1|TRBJ1-2|16|.|TRBV7-8
CASSPSPGTGSYGYTF
TGTGCCAGCAGCCCTAGTCCCGGGACAGGTAGCTATGGCTACACCTTC
>.|TRBJ2-1|14|.|TRBV2
CASSTGTAYNEQFF
TGTGCCAGCTCCACCGGGACGGCCTACAATGAGCAGTTCTTC
>.|TRBJ1-1|17|.|TRBV10-1
CASSALQGLKMNTEAFF
TGCGCCAGCAGTGCTCTACAGGGATTGAAGATGAACACTGAAGCTTTCTTT
>TRBD1|TRBJ1-1|14|.|TRBV5-5
CASSLGTGNTEAFF
TGTGCCAGCAGCCTTGGGACAGGGAACACTGAAGCTTTCTTT